The 20 T cell receptor beta chains below were found in one sample sequenced in a study of cytomegalovirus exposure and HLA in healthy donors. With 60 Vbeta and 13 Jbeta primers, the PCR was carried out. The table came from immunoSEQ multiplex PCR; TCRdb's copy has only in-frame clones and leaves some out. The data contain 170,000 or so clones, 75% to 90% of them singletons. Sample: PBMCs. The receptors were gathered from a boy between 5 and 17 years old in good health and CMV-seronegative.

The rearrangement uses TRBV9 and TRBJ1-3; maybe TRBD1 (5 bases). V was trimmed by 7 bases and J by 0 bases, leaving 11 bases between them. This CDR3 region has 14 residues. The germline V gene encodes CDR1 SGDLS and CDR2 YYNGEE. The CDR3 sequence is CASDGGNSGNTIYF. Here the CDR3 DNA reads TGTGCCAGCGACGGGGGAAACTCTGGAAACACCATATATTTT.

This chain links TRBV6-1 with TRBJ2-6; D gene unclear. This CDR3 is built from 16 residues. Trimming shortened V by 0 bases and J by 4 bases, and 10 bases separated the two germline ends. CDR1 is MNHNS and CDR2 is SASEGT in the germline V gene. The CDR3 loop reads CASSEAAARGANVLTF. CDR3 in DNA: TGTGCCAGCAGTGAAGCCGCCGCGAGAGGGGCCAACGTCCTGACTTTC.

The CDR3 loop is CASSSDSYIPYEQYF. DNA for the CDR3: TGTGCCAGCAGCTCAGACAGCTATATACCCTACGAGCAGTACTTC. This chain connects TRBV5-6 to TRBJ2-7; weak D call: TRBD1 (5 bases). The CDR3 has 15 residues. From germline, CDR1 is SGHDT and CDR2 YYEEEE. Trimming took off 3 bases at V and 2 bases at J, with 15 bases between the two ends.

This chain connects TRBV4-3 to TRBJ2-1; 10 bases are a match to TRBD2. Germline assignment: CDR1 LGHNA and CDR2 YSLEER. The CDR3 totals 16 residues. The ends lost 3 bases at V and 3 bases at J; junction bases unmatched: 5. Here the CDR3 reads CASSQEPSGGYNEQFF. The DNA of the CDR3 is TGCGCCAGCAGCCAGGAGCCTAGCGGGGGCTACAATGAGCAGTTCTTC.

The chain is built from TRBV7-3 and TRBJ2-1, with 9 bases lining up with TRBD2. From germline, CDR1 is SGHTA and CDR2 FQGTGA. The CDR3 consists of 17 residues. After removal of 1 base from V and 3 bases from J, the junction contained 7 bases not matched to a gene. CDR3 amino acids: CASSLRSSGVVYNEQFF. CDR3 nucleotides: TGTGCCAGCAGCTTAAGGTCTAGCGGGGTGGTCTACAATGAGCAGTTCTTC.

This clone was detected a few times. The V and J genes are TRBV19 and TRBJ2-5; the match to TRBD2 covers 7 bases. The V segment lost 2 bases and the J segment 5 bases; nucleotides outside the gene matches: 8. Germline V CDR1 and CDR2: LNHDA, SQIVND (reference sequence). The CDR3 spans 15 residues. The CDR3 DNA follows: TGTGCCAGTAGTATAAGAGCTAGCGGTAGGGAGACCCAGTACTTC. Encoded protein: CASSIRASGRETQYF.

This CDR3 is CASSLAAGGDYGYTF. Written as DNA, the CDR3 is TGTGCCAGCAGCTTAGCGGCAGGGGGTGACTATGGCTACACCTTC. The chain recombines TRBV11-3 with TRBJ1-2, with TRBD1 identical over 7 bases. From germline, CDR1 is SGHNT and CDR2 YENEEA. This CDR3 has 15 amino acids. Losses at the gene ends were 1 base for V and 3 bases for J; bases not matched to a gene: 5.

This chain connects TRBV6-5 to TRBJ2-7; 8 bases line up with TRBD1. The CDR3 spans 15 residues. Trimming at V came to 4 bases and at J to 0 bases, leaving 5 bases not matched to a gene. Per germline, CDR1 MNHEY and CDR2 SVGAGI. Here the CDR3 reads CASSSQGASSYEQYF. DNA of the CDR3: TGTGCCAGCAGTTCTCAGGGGGCGAGCTCCTACGAGCAGTACTTC.

The rearrangement uses TRBV13 and TRBJ2-7, with 7 bases identical to TRBD2. The trim removed 5 bases at V and 5 bases at J, leaving 9 bases unmatched. The germline gives CDR1 PRHDT, CDR2 FYEKMQ (reference sequence). The CDR3 loop spans 14 amino acids. The CDR3 nucleotides are TGTGCCAGCAGCCCCCAAGGGAGGGAGGACGAGCAGTACTTC. Translation gives CASSPQGREDEQYF.

J is TRBJ2-3 and V is TRBV7-8; no reliable D call. This CDR3 comprises 14 residues. Germline V gene lookup returns CDR1 SGHVS and CDR2 FQNEAQ. The V end lost 5 bases, the J end lost 0 bases, and 9 bases lay between the germline ends. CDR3 bases: TGTGCCAGCAGCCCCCCCAGGAGCACAGATACGCAGTATTTT. Translation gives CASSPPRSTDTQYF. Supplemented by reference TRBV7-8 and TRBJ2-3, the full variable domain reads GAGVSQSPRYKVAKRGQDVALRCDPISGHVSLFWYQQALGQGPEFLTYFQNEAQLDKSGLPSDRFFAERPEGSVSTLKIQRTQQEDSAVYLCASSPPRSTDTQYFGPGTRLTVL.

In regard to this clone: Relative to the germline gene, one junction end is altered; a read error may explain this. This sequence joins TRBV7-7 and TRBJ2-1; TRBD1 might be the D (5 bases). Germline values: CDR1 SSHAT, CDR2 FNYEAQ (reference sequence). The CDR3 is 13 residues long. The chain's CDR3 is CASSLDTHNEQFF. The CDR3 DNA sequence: TGTGCTAGCAGCTTGGACACCCACAATGAGCAGTTCTTC.

The chain couples TRBV30 to TRBJ1-2; 7 bases map to TRBD1. With 1 base clipped from V and 8 bases from J, the junction kept 16 bases outside the gene matches. Germline V gene data show CDR1 as GTSNPN and CDR2 as SVGIG (reference sequence). The CDR3 covers 16 residues. The CDR3 loop reads CAWSGLTGTRRKGYTF. The CDR3 nucleotides are TGTGCCTGGAGTGGATTGACAGGGACGAGAAGGAAGGGCTACACCTTC.

The chain employs TRBV10-3 and TRBJ2-3, with 7 positions matching TRBD2. J was trimmed by 0 bases and V by 0 bases; bases with no gene match: 9. Germline CDR1 is ENHRY and CDR2 is SYGVKD. The CDR3 consists of 18 residues. CDR3 region: CAISESLAGASSTDTQYF. The CDR3, as DNA: TGTGCCATCAGTGAGTCTTTGGCGGGAGCTTCTAGCACAGATACGCAGTATTTT.

The chain is built from TRBV4-3 and TRBJ1-1; maybe TRBD1 (5 bases). From germline, CDR1 is LGHNA and CDR2 YSLEER. The CDR3 totals 15 residues. V shed 0 bases and J shed 2 bases, with 10 bases lying between them. The CDR3 region has the DNA TGCGCCAGCAGCCAAGATCAGGGACTCAACACTGAAGCTTTCTTT. Translating it yields CASSQDQGLNTEAFF.

This clone appeared a few times. The chain employs TRBV6-1 and TRBJ1-2; perhaps TRBD1 as D (6 bases). CDR1 is MNHNS and CDR2 is SASEGT in the germline V gene. The V and J ends lost 5 bases and 6 bases respectively, with 13 bases between them. CDR3 length: 13 residues. CDR3 DNA sequence: TGTGCCAGCAGTTCCTTGCGACAGGATGGCTACACCTTC. Translation: CASSSLRQDGYTF.

The genes are TRBV7-8 and TRBJ1-3; D gene uncertain. Germline V lookup: CDR1 SGHVS, CDR2 FQNEAQ. The CDR3 has 16 amino acids. V lost 5 bases to trimming and J lost 0 bases, with 14 bases between them. Written as DNA, the CDR3 is TGTGCCAGCAGCCCAGTGAGACTGATCTCTGGAAACACCATATATTTT. Translation: CASSPVRLISGNTIYF.

V is TRBV5-4 and J is TRBJ2-3; D may be TRBD2 (6 bases). The V gene's germline CDR1 is SGHNT and CDR2 YYREEE (reference sequence). V shed 2 bases and J shed 0 bases, with 10 bases lying between them. The CDR3 has 15 amino acids. CDR3 sequence: CASSFKRASTDTQYF. CDR3 coding DNA: TGTGCCAGCAGCTTTAAGCGGGCCAGCACAGATACGCAGTATTTT.

As to this clone: Within the sample, other DNA sequences also encode this same CDR3. The CDR3 DNA sequence: TGCGCCAGCAGCCAAGGACAGGGCGCCTACGAGCAGTACTTC. Its translation is CASSQGQGAYEQYF. The rearrangement links TRBV4-1 to TRBJ2-7, with TRBD1 identical over 7 bases. This CDR3 has 14 residues. V lost 1 base to trimming and J lost 2 bases; unmatched junction nucleotides: 2. From germline, CDR1 is MGHRA and CDR2 YSYEKL.

The chain has TRBV6-1 and TRBJ2-5, with TRBD2 matching 7 bases. The CDR3 spans 13 residues. Germline trimming cut 11 bases from V and 5 bases from J; bases unmatched to any gene: 11. Germline V lookup: CDR1 MNHNS, CDR2 SASEGT. DNA for the CDR3: TGTGCCTGCCAACCGAGCGGGACTGAGACCCAGTACTTC. Encoded protein: CACQPSGTETQYF.

The J gene is TRBJ1-4, the V gene TRBV4-1, with D unclear. This CDR3 contains 16 residues. V lost 1 base and J 3 bases, leaving 12 bases between the germline ends. Per the germline V gene, CDR1 is MGHRA and CDR2 is YSYEKL. The CDR3 reads CASSQGELTANEKLFF. CDR3 nucleotide sequence: TGCGCCAGCAGCCAAGGGGAGCTAACAGCTAATGAAAAACTGTTTTTT.